This T cell receptor (beta chain) stems from a study of cytomegalovirus exposure and HLA in healthy donors. Primers for the PCR totalled 60 Vbeta and 13 Jbeta. Clones were sequenced by immunoSEQ multiplex PCR, and TCRdb holds only the in-frame ones, with some missing. This sample yields about 120,000 clones, of which 74% are seen a single time; about 2% belongs to the top ten. The study, taken as a whole, reports: Listed as cytomegalovirus-associated were roughly 180 TCR beta chains. Later on, analysis showed that most CMV-associated TCR beta chains appeared to be HLA-restricted.

Concerning this clone: What it binds is not known.

V lost 0 bases to trimming and J lost 4 bases; unmatched junction nucleotides: 11. Germline assignment: CDR1 MNHNS and CDR2 SASEGT. The CDR3 is made up of 17 amino acids. Input material: PBMCs. The receptor comes from a human donor in good health. This chain connects TRBV6-1 to TRBJ2-7, with 8 bases matching TRBD2. The CDR3 loop reads CASSEAWWRGAPYEQYF. CDR3 bases: TGTGCCAGCAGTGAAGCGTGGTGGCGGGGGGCCCCTTACGAGCAGTACTTC.